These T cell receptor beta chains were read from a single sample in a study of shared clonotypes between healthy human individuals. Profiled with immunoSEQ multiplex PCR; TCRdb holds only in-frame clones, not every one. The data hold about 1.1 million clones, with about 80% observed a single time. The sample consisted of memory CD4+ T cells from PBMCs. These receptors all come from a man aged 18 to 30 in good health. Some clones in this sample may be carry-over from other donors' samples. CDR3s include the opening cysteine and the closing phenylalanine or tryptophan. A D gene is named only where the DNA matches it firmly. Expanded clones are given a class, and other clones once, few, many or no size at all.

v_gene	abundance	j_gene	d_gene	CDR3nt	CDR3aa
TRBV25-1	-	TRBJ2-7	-	TGTGCCAGCAGTGATGGTTCTGGGACACCAAGCTCCTACGAGCAGTACTTC	CASSDGSGTPSSYEQYF
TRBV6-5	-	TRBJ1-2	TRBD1	TGTGCCAGCACGAGACAGGGAGCCGTGAATGGCTACACCTTC	CASTRQGAVNGYTF
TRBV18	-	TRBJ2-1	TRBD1	TGTGCCAGCTCCCCCCCCCGGCGGACAGGCGACAATGAGCAGTTCTTC	CASSPPRRTGDNEQFF
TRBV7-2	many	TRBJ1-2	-	TGTGCCAGCAGCTTCGGACAGACTAACTATGGCTACACCTTC	CASSFGQTNYGYTF
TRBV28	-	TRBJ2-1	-	TGTGCCAGCAGTTCGGTGTATGAGCAGTTCTTC	CASSSVYEQFF
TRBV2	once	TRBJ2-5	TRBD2	TGTGCCATCCTCCCCCCATCTAGCGGGAGGGCCGAGGAGACCCAGTACTTC	CAILPPSSGRAEETQYF
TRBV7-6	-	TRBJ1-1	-	TGTGCCAGCAGCTTGGGCCCGGACCCGAACACTGAAGCTTTCTTT	CASSLGPDPNTEAFF
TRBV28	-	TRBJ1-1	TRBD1	TGTGCCAGCAGGGGACAGGGGGCTAATCATAACACTGAAGCTTTCTTT	CASRGQGANHNTEAFF
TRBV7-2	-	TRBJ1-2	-	TGTGCCAGCAGCTTAGCGCGGAGGGATTCCGGCTACACCTTC	CASSLARRDSGYTF
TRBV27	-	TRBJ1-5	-	TGTGCCAGCACCCTTCTGGGGCAGCCCCAGCATTTT	CASTLLGQPQHF
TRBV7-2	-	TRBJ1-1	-	TGTGCCAGCAGCCCCCACCGACGGGGGTACCCTGAAGCTTTCTTT	CASSPHRRGYPEAFF
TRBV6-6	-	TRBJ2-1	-	TGTGCCAGCGGACGGGAGTCCCTCTACAATGAGCAGTTCTTC	CASGRESLYNEQFF
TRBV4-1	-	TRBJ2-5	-	TGCGCCAGCAGCCAAGTCCAGGGGGGTCGAGAGACCCAGTACTTC	CASSQVQGGRETQYF
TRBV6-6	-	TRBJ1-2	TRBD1	TGTGCCAGCATGAGGGGACAGATTAACTATGGCTACACCTTC	CASMRGQINYGYTF
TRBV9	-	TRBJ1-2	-	TGTGCCAGCAGCGACCGCTCCTATGGCTACACCTTC	CASSDRSYGYTF
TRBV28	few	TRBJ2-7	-	TGTGCCAGCACGAGGGGGGGAGGGGCTAATGGGCAGTACTTC	CASTRGGGANGQYF
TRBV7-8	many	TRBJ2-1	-	TGTGCCAGCAGCTCCTTCAACAATGAGCAGTTCTTC	CASSSFNNEQFF
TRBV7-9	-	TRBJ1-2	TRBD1	TGTGCCAGCAGCTTTAGGACAGGGGATAATGGCTACACCTTC	CASSFRTGDNGYTF
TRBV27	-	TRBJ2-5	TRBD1	TGTGCCAGCAGTCCCAGGGGGCAAGAGACCCAGTACTTC	CASSPRGQETQYF
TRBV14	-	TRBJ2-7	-	TGTGCCAGCAGGCCTATGGGGCGCTACGAGCAGTACTTC	CASRPMGRYEQYF
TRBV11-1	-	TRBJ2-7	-	TGTGCCAGCAGCTTATCCGGCGGGGAGACCTACGAGCAGTACTTC	CASSLSGGETYEQYF
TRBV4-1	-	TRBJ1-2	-	TGCGCCAGCAGACCCCCGGGACAAAAGTATGGCTACACCTTC	CASRPPGQKYGYTF
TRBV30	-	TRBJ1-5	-	TGTGCCTGGAGTATGGGGACGCCGGACCGACAGCCCCAGCATTTT	CAWSMGTPDRQPQHF
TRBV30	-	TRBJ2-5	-	TGTGCCTGGCACACTCAAGAGACCCAGTACTTC	CAWHTQETQYF
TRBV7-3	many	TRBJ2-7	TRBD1	TGTGCCAGCAGCACCTACGGGACAGGGTCCTACGAGCAGTACTTC	CASSTYGTGSYEQYF
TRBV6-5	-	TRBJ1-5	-	TGTGCCAGCAATACCCTAGCCCTCGCCGCGTACTTT	CASNTLALAAYF
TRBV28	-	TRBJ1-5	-	TGTGCCAGCAGTTCCTCAGGGAAAGAAAGTCAGCCCCAGCATTTT	CASSSSGKESQPQHF
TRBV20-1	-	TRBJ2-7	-	TGCAGTGCTAGGAATTACGAGCAGTACTTC	CSARNYEQYF
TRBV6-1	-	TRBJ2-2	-	TGTGCCACGAATGCCCAGGCCCGTATGGTCGGGGAGCTGTTTTTT	CATNAQARMVGELFF
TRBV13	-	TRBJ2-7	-	TGTGCCAGCAGTCCTCGGGACGAAAGCTCCTACGAGCAGTACTTC	CASSPRDESSYEQYF
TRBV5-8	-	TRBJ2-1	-	TGTGCCAGCAGCAGGAGGGTACGGAATGAGCAGTTCTTC	CASSRRVRNEQFF
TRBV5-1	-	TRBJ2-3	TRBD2	TGCGCCAGCAGCTCGCAGGGACTAGGGGTAGATACGCAGTATTTT	CASSSQGLGVDTQYF
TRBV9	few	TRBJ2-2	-	TGTGCCAGCTCTCGGGCGGGCGGGGAGCTGTTTTTT	CASSRAGGELFF
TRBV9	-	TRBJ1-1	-	TGTGCCAGCAGCTCCAGGACCGGGACTGAAGCTTTCTTT	CASSSRTGTEAFF
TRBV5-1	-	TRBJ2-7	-	TGCGCCAGCAGCCCCAACTCCTACGAGCAGTACTTC	CASSPNSYEQYF
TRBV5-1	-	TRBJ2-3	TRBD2	TGCGCCAGCAGGGGGCGGGAGGACACAGATACGCAGTATTTT	CASRGREDTDTQYF
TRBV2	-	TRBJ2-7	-	TGTGCCAGCAGTGACACATCCTACAAGGACGAGCAGTACTTC	CASSDTSYKDEQYF
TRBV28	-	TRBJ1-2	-	TGTGCCAGCACAGGGGCTGGCTTCTATGGCTACACCTTC	CASTGAGFYGYTF